Below are 11 T cell receptor beta chains sequenced from a single sample in a study of blood T cell repertoires in COVID-19. Repertoires were generated with immunoSEQ multiplex PCR, while TCRdb's copy carries only in-frame clones and drops some. The sample lists about 310,000 clones, around 87% occurring once. Source material: peripheral blood. The receptors were gathered from a man aged 45-60 years with active or convalescent COVID-19.

This sequence joins TRBV10-1 and TRBJ2-1; 9 nucleotides agree with TRBD2. Germline-derived CDR1 and CDR2 are WNHNN and SYGVQD (reference sequence). This CDR3 comprises 17 residues. The J segment lost 4 bases and the V segment lost 2 bases, leaving 9 bases of the junction unmatched. The CDR3 nucleotides read TGCGCCAGCAGTGAGAGGTCCGGGACTAGCCGATACAATGAGCAGTTCTTC. It is translated as CASSERSGTSRYNEQFF.

This clone was observed once. This rearrangement joins TRBV19 to TRBJ2-6, with 12 positions matching TRBD1. Germline CDR1 and CDR2: LNHDA and SQIVND (reference sequence). The V segment lost 5 bases and the J segment 2 bases; nucleotides outside the gene matches: 4. The CDR3 runs 17 residues. The CDR3 loop is CASSLGQGAAGANVLTF. The CDR3 nucleotides are TGTGCCAGTAGTCTGGGACAGGGGGCGGCTGGGGCCAACGTCCTGACTTTC.

CDR3 region: CASSRTGTSDGTDTQYF. CDR3 coding DNA: TGCGCCAGCAGCCGAACCGGGACTAGTGATGGCACAGATACGCAGTATTTT. The chain employs TRBV5-1 and TRBJ2-3; 8 bases fit TRBD2. The CDR3 is 17 amino acids. J gave up 1 base and V 4 bases, and 11 bases lay outside the gene matches. CDR1 is SGHRS, CDR2 YFSETQ, per germline.

The chain joins TRBV5-5 to TRBJ2-1, with D perhaps matching TRBD2 (6 bases). This CDR3 region has 15 residues. Germline CDR1 reads SGHKS; CDR2 reads YYEKEE (reference sequence). V was cut by 0 bases and J by 7 bases, with 14 bases left in between. The CDR3 spells CASSLVGEVRNEQFF. CDR3 DNA: TGTGCCAGCAGCTTGGTCGGGGAGGTAAGGAATGAGCAGTTCTTC.

The chain couples TRBV10-3 to TRBJ2-1; TRBD1 matches at 8 bases. Germline lookup yields CDR1 ENHRY and CDR2 SYGVKD. With V trimmed by 4 bases and J by 3 bases, 11 bases remained unmatched. The CDR3 covers 17 residues. Here the CDR3 DNA reads TGTGCCATCAGTGCAGTTTCCGGGACAGGCCACTACAATGAGCAGTTCTTC. Translating it yields CAISAVSGTGHYNEQFF.

The chain carries TRBV12-3 or TRBV12-4 and TRBJ2-7, with D unresolved. V lost 1 base, J lost 4 bases, and 8 bases lay in between. This CDR3 is 13 amino acids long. CDR3 region: CASSLGSVYEQYF. In nucleotides, the CDR3 is TGTGCCAGCAGTTTAGGGTCGGTTTACGAGCAGTACTTC.

As to this clone: The identical CDR3 is also encoded by other nucleotide sequences in the sample. The chain recombines TRBV28 with TRBJ1-6, with D possibly TRBD1 on 6 matching bases. The CDR3 is 14 residues long. The germline CDR1 and CDR2 sequences are MDHEN and SYDVKM. Between the trimmed V and J ends, which lost 4 bases and 5 bases, there was a span of 9 bases. CDR3 region: CASSSGTNNSPLHF. Here the CDR3 DNA reads TGTGCCAGCAGTTCGGGGACAAATAATTCACCCCTCCACTTT.

This rearrangement joins TRBV10-3 to TRBJ2-7; 7 bases are shared with TRBD1. This CDR3 comprises 14 residues. CDR1 and CDR2 from the germline V gene are ENHRY and SYGVKD. The V segment lost 4 bases and the J segment 3 bases; nucleotides outside the gene matches: 6. This CDR3 is CAISGRTGDYEQYF. Written as DNA, the CDR3 is TGTGCCATCAGTGGAAGGACAGGAGACTACGAGCAGTACTTC.

The J gene is TRBJ1-1, the V gene TRBV27; TRBD1 is a possible D gene (5 bases). The CDR3 runs to 13 residues. CDR1 is MNHEY, CDR2 SMNVEV, per germline (reference sequence). V shed 10 bases and J shed 1 base, with 13 bases lying between them. The CDR3 DNA follows: TGTGCCAACCAGACAGAGAAGAACACTGAAGCTTTCTTT. Protein sequence: CANQTEKNTEAFF.

This clone was observed once. The V call is TRBV6-1, the J call TRBJ2-1; 9 positions agree with TRBD1. The CDR3 covers 20 residues. Unmatched junction bases numbered 18, after V lost 2 bases and J lost 4 bases. CDR1 is MNHNS, CDR2 SASEGT, per germline. The CDR3 DNA is TGTGCCAGCAGTGAACCCCGACTCTTTACCGGGACAGGGCTTTACAATGAGCAGTTCTTC. Protein sequence: CASSEPRLFTGTGLYNEQFF.

A few counts support this clone. V usage is TRBV7-9 and J usage is TRBJ2-5, with 15 nucleotides matching TRBD2. J was trimmed by 5 bases and V by 5 bases; bases with no gene match: 9. The CDR3 runs to 17 residues. Germline CDR1 and CDR2: SEHNR and FQNEAQ (reference sequence). The CDR3, as DNA: TGTGCCAGCAGCACACGGACTAGCGGGGGGGCGGACGAGACCCAGTACTTC. Translating gives CASSTRTSGGADETQYF.